This T cell receptor (beta chain) is drawn from a study of T cells in Graves' hyperthyroidism and ophthalmopathy. Regarding the study as a whole: Clonotypes that were expanded in thyroid above 0.001 mostly appeared in blood too.

As to this clonotype: What it recognizes is unknown.

The PBMCs studied were ones that came from 10 ml fresh peripheral blood. The TCR beta CDR3 regions underwent amplification using RNA transcripts as the source. In the first-round RT-PCR of the TCR CDR3, the HTBI primer set was used. TCRdb re-derived calls from the multiplex PCR reads in MiXCR, one entry per CDR3 protein. The sample carries 500,000 to 550,000 distinct CDR3 sequences, less than 25% recorded once. V lost 5 bases and J 5 bases, leaving 19 bases between the germline ends. This CDR3 region has 14 residues. The V gene's germline CDR1 is SQVTM and CDR2 ANQGSEA. The specimen was blood. The chain carries TRBV29-1 and TRBJ2-7; D may match TRBD1 or TRBD2 (5 bases each). This TCR came from a man aged 18 to 29 with Graves' hyperthyroidism. In DNA form, the CDR3 reads TGCAGCGTTAAGAGGGGCCCTTTAGGTGACGAGCAGTACTTC. Translated, it gives CSVKRGPLGDEQYF.